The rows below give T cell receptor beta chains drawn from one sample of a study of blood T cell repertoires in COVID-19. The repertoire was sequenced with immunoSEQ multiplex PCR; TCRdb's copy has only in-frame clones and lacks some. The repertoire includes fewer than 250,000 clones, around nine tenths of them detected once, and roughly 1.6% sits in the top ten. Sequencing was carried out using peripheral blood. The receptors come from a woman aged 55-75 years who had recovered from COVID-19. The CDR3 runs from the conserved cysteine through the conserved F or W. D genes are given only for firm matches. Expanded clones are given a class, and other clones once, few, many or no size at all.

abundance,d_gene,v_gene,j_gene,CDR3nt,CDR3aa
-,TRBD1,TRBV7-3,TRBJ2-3,TGTGCCAGCAGCTCCCGGACAGGGAGCACAGATACGCAGTATTTT,CASSSRTGSTDTQYF
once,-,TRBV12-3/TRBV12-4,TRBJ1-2,TGTGCCTCCAAATACAGGGCTGGCTACACCTTC,CASKYRAGYTF
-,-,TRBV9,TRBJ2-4,TGTGCCAGCAGCGTAGCCGGGGAGAACATTCAGTACTTC,CASSVAGENIQYF
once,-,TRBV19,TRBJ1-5,TGTGCCAGTAGTATTAGGGGGGGCGGCGGCAATCAGCCCCAGCATTTT,CASSIRGGGGNQPQHF
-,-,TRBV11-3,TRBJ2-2,TGTGCCAGCAGGAGGGACACCGGGGAGCTGTTTTTT,CASRRDTGELFF
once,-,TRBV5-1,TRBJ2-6,TGCGCCAGCAGCTTGACCGGGGGGCACGGGGCCAACGTCCTGACTTTC,CASSLTGGHGANVLTF
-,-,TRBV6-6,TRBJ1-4,TGTGCCAGCATTCCCCGGAGGACAACTAATGAAAAACTGTTTTTT,CASIPRRTTNEKLFF
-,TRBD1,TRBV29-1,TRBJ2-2,TGCAGCGTAATCAGGGGGTTTAACACCGGGGAGCTGTTTTTT,CSVIRGFNTGELFF
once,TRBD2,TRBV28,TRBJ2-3,TGTGCCAGCAGTCCTATACTAGCGGGGGGCACAGATACGCAGTATTTT,CASSPILAGGTDTQYF
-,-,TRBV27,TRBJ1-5,TGTGCCAGCAGTTTACTAGCGGGTGACTATAGCAATCAGCCCCAGCATTTT,CASSLLAGDYSNQPQHF
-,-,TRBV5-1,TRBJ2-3,TGCGCCAGCAGCCTTGAGGGATTTCCCACAGATACGCAGTATTTT,CASSLEGFPTDTQYF
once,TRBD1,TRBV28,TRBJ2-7,TGTGCCAGCAGGGAGACAGGGTCCACCTACGAGCAGTACTTC,CASRETGSTYEQYF
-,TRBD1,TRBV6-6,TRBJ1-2,TGTGCCAGCAGAGGACAGGGCTATGGCTACACCTTC,CASRGQGYGYTF
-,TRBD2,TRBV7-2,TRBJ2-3,TGTGCCAGCAGCTATCCGGGACTAAGGGAGCATACGCAGTATTTT,CASSYPGLREHTQYF
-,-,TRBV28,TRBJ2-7,TGTGCCAGCAGTTCCACATGGGACACCAACACGGCCGGGTACTTC,CASSSTWDTNTAGYF
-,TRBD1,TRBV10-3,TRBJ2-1,TGTGCCATCAGTGAGGAGAGGGGGCGACAGTTCTTC,CAISEERGRQFF
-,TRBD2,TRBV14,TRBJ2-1,TGTGCCAGCAGCCGGACTAGCGGGGGCTACAATGAGCAGTTCTTC,CASSRTSGGYNEQFF
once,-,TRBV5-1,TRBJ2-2,TGCGCCAGCAGCCCCACGGCAGGGGACACCGGGGAGCTGTTTTTT,CASSPTAGDTGELFF
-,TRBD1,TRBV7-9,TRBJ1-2,TGTGCCAGCAGCTCCGCTGGGACAGCTAACTATGGCTACACCTTC,CASSSAGTANYGYTF
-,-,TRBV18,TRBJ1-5,TGTGCCAGCTCACCATCCGCCCCAGGGAATCAGCCCCAGCATTTT,CASSPSAPGNQPQHF
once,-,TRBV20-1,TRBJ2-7,TGCAGTGCCAGTACGTTGGACAGCTCCTACGAGCAGTACTTC,CSASTLDSSYEQYF
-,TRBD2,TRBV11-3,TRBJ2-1,TGTGCCAGCAGCGGACGGACTAGCGGGGACACCTACAATGAGCAGTTCTTC,CASSGRTSGDTYNEQFF
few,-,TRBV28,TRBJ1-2,TGTGCCAGCAGCACCCACCAGGGGACCAATGGCTACACCTTC,CASSTHQGTNGYTF
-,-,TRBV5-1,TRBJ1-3,TGCGCCAGTACAGACAGTCCTTCTGGAAACACCATATATTTT,CASTDSPSGNTIYF
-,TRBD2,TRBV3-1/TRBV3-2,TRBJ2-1,TGTGCCAGCAGCCCGCTCCCTCGGGGGGGCCACAATGAGCAGTTCTTC,CASSPLPRGGHNEQFF
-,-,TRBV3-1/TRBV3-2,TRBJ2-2,TGTGCCAGCAGCCTCGGTGTAGGGGACACCGGGGAGCTGTTTTTT,CASSLGVGDTGELFF
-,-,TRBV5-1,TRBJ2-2,TGCGCCAGCGAAAGGGGGGGCCCTAACACCGGGGAGCTGTTTTTT,CASERGGPNTGELFF
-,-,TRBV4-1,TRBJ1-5,TGCGCCAGCAGCCAAGATGGGGAGAGCAATCAGCCCCAGCATTTT,CASSQDGESNQPQHF
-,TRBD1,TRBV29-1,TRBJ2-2,TGCAGCGCGAGTTGGACAGGGGGTGGGGAGCTGTTTTTT,CSASWTGGGELFF
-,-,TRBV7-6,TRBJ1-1,TGTGCCAGCAGCTTAGGACTAGGGAACACTGAAGCTTTCTTT,CASSLGLGNTEAFF
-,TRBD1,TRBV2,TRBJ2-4,TGTGCCAGCAGTAACAGGGGCAGTGTAAACATTCAGTACTTC,CASSNRGSVNIQYF
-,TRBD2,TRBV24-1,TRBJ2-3,TGTGCCACCAGTGATCCAGCGGGGGGGCCGTATACGCAGTATTTT,CATSDPAGGPYTQYF
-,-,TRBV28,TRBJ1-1,TGTGCCGCTGGCGGGGCGGGCACTGAAGCTTTCTTT,CAAGGAGTEAFF